The 18 T cell receptor beta chains below all came from one sample that was sequenced in a study of cytomegalovirus exposure and HLA in healthy donors. Produced via immunoSEQ multiplex PCR; TCRdb's table is partial and in-frame only. The sample holds under 150,000 clones, 70% to 90% seen once. Material: PBMCs. The receptor set was obtained from a woman in her twenties or thirties in good health and CMV-seronegative.

The V call is TRBV6-6, the J call TRBJ2-1; possible D gene TRBD1, 5 bases. Germline lookup yields CDR1 MNHNY and CDR2 SVGAGI (reference sequence). The CDR3 has 16 residues. Trimming left V 4 bases short and J 2 bases short, with 15 bases between. The CDR3 nucleotides are TGTGCCAGCAGTTCAGTCAGGGAATCAACCTACAATGAGCAGTTCTTC. Amino acids: CASSSVRESTYNEQFF.

V usage is TRBV11-3 and J usage is TRBJ2-3; 7 nucleotides line up with TRBD2. The CDR3 is 14 amino acids. From germline, CDR1 is SGHNT and CDR2 YENEEA. J gave up 0 bases and V 5 bases, and 2 bases lay outside the gene matches. The CDR3 nucleotides are TGTGCCAGCAGCCAAGCGGGGAGCACAGATACGCAGTATTTT. Amino acid sequence: CASSQAGSTDTQYF.

The rearrangement uses TRBV6-5 and TRBJ1-1, with a possible D match to TRBD1 (6 bases). V was cut by 2 bases and J by 4 bases, with 14 bases left in between. This CDR3 has 15 residues. Germline assignment: CDR1 MNHEY and CDR2 SVGAGI. In DNA, the CDR3 is TGTGCCAGCAGTTACGGTTGGGGGCGGACCACTGAAGCTTTCTTT. Protein sequence: CASSYGWGRTTEAFF.

This clone has more than one count but fewer than ten. The rearrangement joins TRBV18 to TRBJ2-7; TRBD1 matches at 8 bases. This CDR3 has 15 amino acids. The germline CDR1 and CDR2 sequences are KGHSH and LQKENI. V was pared by 3 bases and J by 1 base, with 5 bases of the junction left unmatched. The CDR3 region has the DNA TGTGCCAGCTCACCCGGGACAGGCGATTCCTACGAGCAGTACTTC. It codes for CASSPGTGDSYEQYF.

This clone was found once. V usage is TRBV29-1 and J usage is TRBJ2-1; 11 bases are shared with TRBD1. The junction had 12 bases not matched to a gene; V was cut back by 6 bases and J by 8 bases. This CDR3 spans 15 amino acids. Germline V gene data show CDR1 as SQVTM and CDR2 as ANQGSEA. CDR3 protein: CSVRAGTGGSYEQFF. The CDR3 DNA is TGCAGCGTACGGGCCGGGACAGGGGGTAGCTATGAGCAGTTCTTC.

This clone was seen just once. The chain couples TRBV7-2 to TRBJ2-1; perhaps TRBD2 as D (7 bases). The V end lost 5 bases, the J end lost 4 bases, and 12 bases lay between the germline ends. CDR3 size: 14 residues. Germline CDR1 is SGHTA and CDR2 is FQGNSA. For the CDR3, the DNA is TGTGCCAGCAGCCTACGGGGGGCTTACAATGAGCAGTTCTTC. Its translation is CASSLRGAYNEQFF.

This chain connects TRBV7-3 to TRBJ1-5; D uncertain. CDR1 SGHTA and CDR2 FQGTGA come from the germline V gene. The CDR3 runs to 16 residues. Trimming shortened V by 2 bases and J by 1 base, and 12 bases separated the two germline ends. CDR3 nucleotides: TGTGCCAGCAGCTTATTTGCGAACCCAAGCAATCAGCCCCAGCATTTT. This encodes CASSLFANPSNQPQHF.

As DNA, the CDR3 is TGTGCCAGCTCACCATCAGGGAATAATCAGCCCCAGCATTTT. Protein product: CASSPSGNNQPQHF. The chain couples TRBV18 to TRBJ1-5, with a weak D call TRBD1 (5 bases). With 2 bases removed from V and 4 bases from J, the gap between germline ends came to 9 bases. The germline gives CDR1 KGHSH, CDR2 LQKENI. The CDR3 covers 14 residues.

The chain employs TRBV25-1 and TRBJ2-7; D uncertain. Between the trimmed V and J ends, which lost 8 bases and 3 bases, there was a span of 11 bases. Germline V gives CDR1 MGHDK, CDR2 SYGVNS. The CDR3 consists of 12 residues. The CDR3 loop reads CASQEQNYEQYF. CDR3 DNA sequence: TGTGCCAGCCAAGAACAGAACTACGAGCAGTACTTC.

V usage is TRBV18 and J usage is TRBJ2-3; 8 bases line up with TRBD2. Germline trimming cut 6 bases from V and 2 bases from J; bases unmatched to any gene: 4. This CDR3 has 14 amino acids. Looked up from germline, CDR1 is KGHSH and CDR2 is LQKENI. CDR3 protein: CASSAGGYTDTQYF. The CDR3 coding sequence is TGTGCCAGCTCGGCGGGGGGATACACAGATACGCAGTATTTT.

This clone turned up a few times. The chain recombines TRBV5-6 with TRBJ1-3, with D perhaps TRBD1 (5 bases). The CDR3 is made up of 17 amino acids. With 4 bases removed from V and 2 bases from J, the gap between germline ends came to 19 bases. Per the germline V gene, CDR1 is SGHDT and CDR2 is YYEEEE. The CDR3 is CASSGRGSGRPGNTIYF. CDR3 sequence (DNA): TGTGCCAGCAGCGGGAGGGGTTCTGGGCGTCCTGGAAACACCATATATTTT.

This clone has just a few counts. V and J are TRBV5-1 and TRBJ1-6, with TRBD1 as a possible D gene (5 bases). Per the germline V gene, CDR1 is SGHRS and CDR2 is YFSETQ. Trimming took off 0 bases at V and 7 bases at J, with 11 bases between the two ends. This CDR3 has 15 residues. CDR3 DNA: TGCGCCAGCAGCTTGGTTCCAGGGCTAAATTCACCCCTCCACTTT. Encoded protein: CASSLVPGLNSPLHF.

The chain combines TRBV11-2 with TRBJ2-2; TRBD1 matches 9 bases. V gave up 2 bases and J gave up 6 bases; unmatched junction bases: 7. Germline V gene data show CDR1 as SGHAT and CDR2 as FQNNGV. The CDR3 contains 16 residues. Here the CDR3 reads CASSLTRDRAAGELFF. In nucleotides, the CDR3 is TGTGCCAGCAGCTTAACCCGGGACAGGGCCGCCGGGGAGCTGTTTTTT.

To note about this clone: One end of the junction fails to match germline, which may point to a read error. This chain joins TRBV6-1 and TRBJ2-7; D remains unclear. Germline V lookup: CDR1 MNHNS, CDR2 SASEGT. CDR3 length: 12 amino acids. This CDR3 reads CASSETPYAQYF. The CDR3 DNA reads TGTGCCAGCAGTGAAACTCCCTACGCGCAGTACTTC.

On this clone itself: Germline and junction disagree at one end, which may indicate a read error. The chain couples TRBV7-7 to TRBJ1-5; D uncertain. CDR3 length: 13 amino acids. Germline V gene lookup returns CDR1 SSHAT and CDR2 FNYEAQ (reference sequence). The CDR3 spells CASSSELGQPQHF. The CDR3 DNA reads as TGTGCTAGCAGCTCGGAGTTGGGTCAGCCCCAGCATTTT.

The chain employs TRBV6-1 and TRBJ2-5, with D maybe TRBD2 (5 bases). The ends were cut back, 4 bases at V and 4 bases at J, with 10 bases in the middle. From germline, CDR1 is MNHNS and CDR2 SASEGT. CDR3 length: 13 residues. CDR3 loop: CASSAGIRETQYF. The CDR3 bases are TGTGCCAGCAGTGCGGGGATTAGAGAGACCCAGTACTTC.

The chain joins TRBV29-1 to TRBJ1-2; D call uncertain. From germline, CDR1 is SQVTM and CDR2 ANQGSEA. The ends were cut back, 0 bases at V and 6 bases at J, with 8 bases in the middle. This CDR3 is 12 amino acids long. CDR3 DNA sequence: TGCAGCGTTGAAGATCGGTTGAATGGCTACACCTTC. This sequence encodes CSVEDRLNGYTF.

The V call is TRBV4-1, the J call TRBJ2-7, with no clear D. The CDR3 has 16 amino acids. Germline loops: CDR1 MGHRA, CDR2 YSYEKL. V was trimmed by 4 bases and J by 3 bases, leaving 19 bases between them. CDR3 coding DNA: TGCGCCAGCAGCCCGAGTGTATCCGAAACGCTCTACGAGCAGTACTTC. Translation gives CASSPSVSETLYEQYF.